The 25 T cell receptor beta chains presented below share a single source sample, sequenced in a study of lymphopenia after photon versus proton radiotherapy. Sequencing used immunoSEQ multiplex PCR; TCRdb keeps in-frame clones, though not all of them. The sample yields approximately 16,000 clones, approximately 80% seen once. The specimen comprised peripheral blood, sampled from a patient treated with proton-based radiotherapy. Every receptor here comes from a man between 65 and 85 years old with pancreatic cancer.

The chain links TRBV5-4 to TRBJ2-7, with D tentatively TRBD2 (7 bases). The CDR3 loop spans 15 amino acids. Looked up from germline, CDR1 is SGHNT and CDR2 is YYREEE (reference sequence). Trimming left V 4 bases short and J 3 bases short, with 17 bases between. The CDR3 nucleotides read TGTGCCAGCAGCCGCACTCCGGGGGGACACTACGAGCAGTACTTC. Encoded protein: CASSRTPGGHYEQYF.

The chain uses TRBV19 and TRBJ1-2; maybe TRBD1 (5 bases). Per the germline V gene, CDR1 is LNHDA and CDR2 is SQIVND (reference sequence). V gave up 5 bases and J gave up 2 bases, with 15 bases separating them. This CDR3 region has 15 residues. This CDR3 is CASSPGGAGNYGYTF. As DNA, the CDR3 is TGTGCCAGTAGTCCTGGAGGGGCGGGGAACTATGGCTACACCTTC.

This clone appeared a single time. The chain is built from TRBV5-1 and TRBJ2-1, with D perhaps TRBD1 (6 bases). The ends were cut back, 4 bases at V and 2 bases at J, with 19 bases in the middle. This CDR3 comprises 17 residues. CDR1 and CDR2 from the germline V gene are SGHRS and YFSETQ. The CDR3 nucleotides read TGCGCCAGCAGCCCCAGGACAGATCGATACCCCTACAATGAGCAGTTCTTC. Translating gives CASSPRTDRYPYNEQFF.

The chain joins TRBV5-6 to TRBJ1-3; no clear D gene. The CDR3 extends over 14 amino acids. The germline CDR1 and CDR2 sequences are SGHDT and YYEEEE. Trimming cost V 4 bases and J 2 bases, with 10 bases left between them. Written as DNA, the CDR3 is TGTGCCAGCAGCACACCTAGTACTGGAAACACCATATATTTT. It is translated as CASSTPSTGNTIYF. The whole variable domain, remainder taken from reference TRBV5-6 and TRBJ1-3, is DAGVTQSPTHLIKTRGQQVTLRCSPKSGHDTVSWYQQALGQGPQFIFQYYEEEERQRGNFPDRFSGHQFPNYSSELNVNALLLGDSALYLCASSTPSTGNTIYFGEGSWLTVV.

V is TRBV2 and J is TRBJ1-2; D might be TRBD1 (5 bases). Germline CDR1 is SNHLY and CDR2 is FYNNEI. The CDR3 covers 15 residues. V was trimmed by 8 bases and J by 0 bases, leaving 16 bases between them. The DNA of the CDR3 is TGTGCCAGCGGCGGGAACCAGGGAGCTAACTATGGCTACACCTTC. As protein: CASGGNQGANYGYTF.

The rearrangement links TRBV11-1 to TRBJ2-1; 11 nucleotides line up with TRBD2. CDR3 size: 18 residues. With V trimmed by 5 bases and J by 0 bases, 9 bases remained unmatched. Germline CDR1 reads SGHAT; CDR2 reads FQDESV (reference sequence). This CDR3 is CASSPKGLAVSSYNEQFF. The CDR3 DNA is TGTGCCAGCAGCCCGAAGGGACTAGCGGTAAGCTCCTACAATGAGCAGTTCTTC.

V is TRBV30 and J is TRBJ1-2; the D is unclear. This CDR3 is 13 amino acids long. V was trimmed by 5 bases and J by 6 bases, leaving 16 bases between them. Germline V lookup: CDR1 GTSNPN, CDR2 SVGIG (reference sequence). The CDR3 here is CAWDRVYMNGYTF. The CDR3 DNA sequence: TGTGCCTGGGACCGGGTCTATATGAATGGCTACACCTTC.

The gene calls are TRBV4-2 and TRBJ1-2; weak D call: TRBD1 (6 bases). Germline V gene lookup returns CDR1 LGHNA and CDR2 YNFKEQ. CDR3 size: 17 residues. Trimming cost V 4 bases and J 4 bases, with 22 bases left between them. For the CDR3, the DNA is TGTGCCAGCAGCCGAAGAGAATCAGGACAGCGGGCCTATGGCTACACCTTC. Translated: CASSRRESGQRAYGYTF.

This rearrangement joins TRBV6-5 to TRBJ1-6; maybe TRBD1 (5 bases). This CDR3 spans 12 amino acids. The germline V gene encodes CDR1 MNHEY and CDR2 SVGAGI. V gave up 7 bases and J gave up 7 bases, with 8 bases separating them. The CDR3: CASTGTNSPLHF. CDR3 nucleotides: TGTGCCAGCACAGGGACCAATTCACCCCTCCACTTT.

The rearrangement joins TRBV20-1 to TRBJ2-1, with D uncertain. V gave up 0 bases and J gave up 14 bases, with 11 bases separating them. Germline CDR1 and CDR2: DFQATT and SNEGSKA (reference sequence). This CDR3 has 11 amino acids. This CDR3 is CSARDGFGEFF. CDR3 coding DNA: TGCAGTGCTAGAGATGGGTTTGGGGAGTTCTTC.

The DNA of the CDR3 is TGTGCCAGCAGCGTTTCCGGCATTCAGGGGACCCAGTACTTC. Amino acid sequence: CASSVSGIQGTQYF. The chain couples TRBV9 to TRBJ2-5; D perhaps matches TRBD1 (5 bases). The CDR3 loop spans 14 amino acids. The ends were cut back, 2 bases at V and 7 bases at J, with 15 bases in the middle. Germline CDR1 reads SGDLS; CDR2 reads YYNGEE.

The chain carries TRBV9 and TRBJ1-1; TRBD1 is a possible D gene (5 bases). The CDR3 runs 16 residues. CDR1 and CDR2 (germline): SGDLS, YYNGEE. V was pared by 0 bases and J by 1 base, with 13 bases between. The CDR3 loop is CASSVVPIGANTEAFF. The CDR3 nucleotides read TGTGCCAGCAGCGTAGTTCCCATCGGGGCGAACACTGAAGCTTTCTTT. Together with reference TRBV9 and TRBJ1-1, the CDR3 gives the full variable domain: DSGVTQTPKHLITATGQRVTLRCSPRSGDLSVYWYQQSLDQGLQFLIQYYNGEERAKGNILERFSAQQFPDLHSELNLSSLELGDSALYFCASSVVPIGANTEAFFGQGTRLTVV.

J is TRBJ2-4 and V is TRBV4-2; TRBD1 matches 10 bases. V was pared by 0 bases and J by 1 base, with 3 bases of the junction left unmatched. Germline V CDR1 and CDR2: LGHNA, YNFKEQ. The CDR3 runs to 17 residues. CDR3 bases: TGTGCCAGCAGCCAAGATCCGGGACAGGGGGCCAAAAACATTCAGTACTTC. It yields the protein CASSQDPGQGAKNIQYF.

The V and J genes are TRBV11-2 and TRBJ2-3; the D is unclear. There are 14 residues in the CDR3. The germline V gene has CDR1 SGHAT and CDR2 FQNNGV. Trimming left V 4 bases short and J 4 bases short, with 12 bases between. The CDR3 DNA follows: TGTGCCAGCAGCTCACTGCGGTCCTCAGATACGCAGTATTTT. Its protein is CASSSLRSSDTQYF.

The chain joins TRBV7-3 to TRBJ2-3; 14 nucleotides line up with TRBD2. This CDR3 is built from 17 residues. V lost 6 bases and J lost 3; bases outside the gene matches: 8. Germline assignment: CDR1 SGHTA and CDR2 FQGTGA. The CDR3 bases are TGTGCCAGCAGATTGGGACTAGCGGGAGATCGGACAGATACGCAGTATTTT. This gives the protein CASRLGLAGDRTDTQYF.

The chain carries TRBV30 and TRBJ1-1; D perhaps matches TRBD1 (5 bases). CDR3 length: 13 amino acids. The germline CDR1 and CDR2 sequences are GTSNPN and SVGIG (reference sequence). V shed 0 bases and J shed 7 bases, with 12 bases lying between them. The CDR3 protein is CAWSVLLGDEAFF. The CDR3 DNA reads TGTGCCTGGAGTGTACTTTTAGGGGATGAAGCTTTCTTT.

The chain combines TRBV11-2 with TRBJ2-7; D not resolved. The CDR3 consists of 14 residues. CDR1 is SGHAT and CDR2 is FQNNGV in the germline V gene. The V gene lost 3 bases and the J gene lost 2 bases, with 11 bases spanning the gap. CDR3 nucleotide sequence: TGTGCCAGCAGCTTTAACCCCGGCCCCTACGAGCAGTACTTC. Its translation is CASSFNPGPYEQYF.

This chain joins TRBV25-1 and TRBJ2-1; 8 bases map to TRBD2. The CDR3 has 17 amino acids. Germline loops: CDR1 MGHDK, CDR2 SYGVNS. The J segment lost 8 bases and the V segment lost 0 bases, leaving 12 bases of the junction unmatched. The CDR3 sequence: CASSEYILAGGLDEQFF. The CDR3, as DNA: TGTGCCAGCAGTGAATATATTCTGGCGGGGGGCCTCGATGAGCAGTTCTTC.

The CDR3 sequence is CASSRNRNGRETQYF. The CDR3 region has the DNA TGCGCCAGCAGCCGTAACAGGAACGGGCGAGAGACCCAGTACTTC. The rearrangement uses TRBV4-1 and TRBJ2-5; D is perhaps TRBD1 (5 bases). Germline CDR1 MGHRA, CDR2 YSYEKL. The CDR3 has 15 residues. With 4 bases removed from V and 4 bases from J, the gap between germline ends came to 16 bases.

This chain links TRBV11-2 with TRBJ2-5; the match to TRBD1 covers 8 bases. The length of the CDR3 is 15 residues. The V gene end was trimmed by 1 base and the J gene end by 5 bases; junction bases not matched to a gene: 6. CDR1 is SGHAT, CDR2 FQNNGV, per germline. As DNA, the CDR3 is TGTGCCAGCAGCTTAGGACCAGGGGGCTTTGAGACCCAGTACTTC. Its protein is CASSLGPGGFETQYF.

CDR3 sequence: CASSEQGDNSPLHF. The CDR3 DNA reads TGTGCCAGCAGTGAACAGGGGGATAATTCACCCCTCCACTTT. The V call is TRBV6-1, the J call TRBJ1-6, with 7 positions matching TRBD1. Germline assignment: CDR1 MNHNS and CDR2 SASEGT. The CDR3 spans 14 residues. J lost 5 bases, V lost 2 bases, and 0 bases had no gene match.

The chain recombines TRBV5-1 with TRBJ1-4; D is undetermined. The CDR3 loop spans 16 amino acids. The V end was cut by 4 bases, the J end by 3 bases, with 16 bases between. Germline V gene lookup returns CDR1 SGHRS and CDR2 YFSETQ. The CDR3 coding sequence is TGCGCCAGCAGCCCCACGAAAGGCAGACCTAATGAAAAACTGTTTTTT. This sequence encodes CASSPTKGRPNEKLFF.

The chain links TRBV2 to TRBJ2-7, with D tentatively TRBD1 (6 bases). This CDR3 is 13 amino acids long. With 6 bases removed from V and 2 bases from J, the gap between germline ends came to 11 bases. From germline, CDR1 is SNHLY and CDR2 FYNNEI. Here the CDR3 reads CASRGRTAYEQYF. As DNA, the CDR3 is TGTGCCAGCAGGGGACGGACAGCCTACGAGCAGTACTTC.

V usage is TRBV9 and J usage is TRBJ2-7; no clear D. In germline, CDR1 is SGDLS, CDR2 YYNGEE. The CDR3 extends over 16 amino acids. The germline V and J ends were trimmed by 0 bases and 0 bases, with 13 bases remaining between them. CDR3 sequence: CASSVDAALSSYEQYF. In DNA, the CDR3 is TGTGCCAGCAGCGTAGATGCAGCGTTGAGCTCCTACGAGCAGTACTTC.

The chain recombines TRBV12-5 with TRBJ1-3; TRBD1 matches at 8 bases. The junction had 2 bases not matched to a gene; V was cut back by 1 base and J by 0 bases. The length of the CDR3 is 16 residues. CDR1 LGHNT and CDR2 FRNRAP come from the germline V gene. CDR3 nucleotide sequence: TGTGCTAGTGGTTTGGGACAGGGGAGCTCTGGAAACACCATATATTTT. Amino acid sequence: CASGLGQGSSGNTIYF.